The 26 T cell receptor beta chains presented below share a single source sample, sequenced in a study of human T cells and chemical hapten exposure. As for time point: pre-sensitization, week 0. Documented treatment: therapeutic diphenylcyclopropenone sensitization with weekly scalp DPC. Using its own MiXCR run on the RACE reads, TCRdb lists one record per CDR3 protein. The sample has over 300,000 distinct CDR3 sequences, roughly 5% seen once. The material sequenced was whole blood, taken in connection with sensitization to the hapten diphenylcyclopropenone (DPC). These receptors originate from a woman in her 50s with alopecia areata. Some clones in this sample may be carry-over from other donors' samples.

The CDR3 loop is CASRSFGVGYWAFF. DNA for the CDR3: TGTGCCAGCAGGTCTTTCGGGGTCGGGTATTGGGCTTTCTTT. The chain links TRBV7-6 to TRBJ1-1, with no clear D. The CDR3 is 14 residues long. With 6 bases removed from V and 11 bases from J, the gap between germline ends came to 22 bases. Germline CDR1 SGHVS, CDR2 FNYEAQ.

This clonotype has more than one count but fewer than ten. This chain joins TRBV28 and TRBJ2-4; 13 nucleotides agree with TRBD2. Unmatched junction bases numbered 5, after V lost 5 bases and J lost 4 bases. There are 16 residues in the CDR3. CDR1 is MDHEN, CDR2 SYDVKM, per germline. The CDR3 reads CASSPGLAGLKNIQYF. As DNA, the CDR3 is TGTGCCAGCAGTCCGGGACTAGCGGGATTGAAAAACATTCAGTACTTC.

The chain employs TRBV25-1 and TRBJ2-7, with D perhaps matching TRBD1 or TRBD2 (5 bases each). The germline gives CDR1 MGHDK, CDR2 SYGVNS. Trimming shortened V by 11 bases and J by 7 bases, and 9 bases separated the two germline ends. CDR3 length: 9 amino acids. The CDR3 loop is CAQRGEQYF. The CDR3 DNA follows: TGTGCCCAGAGGGGTGAGCAGTACTTC.

This clonotype was counted many times. CDR3 residues: CSVEAKSGAQYF. The CDR3 region has the DNA TGCAGCGTTGAAGCTAAAAGCGGGGCCCAGTACTTC. This chain joins TRBV29-1 and TRBJ2-5, with TRBD2 matching over 7 bases. The junction had 5 bases not matched to a gene; V was cut back by 1 base and J by 9 bases. The CDR3 totals 12 residues. Germline assignment: CDR1 SQVTM and CDR2 ANQGSEA.

This clonotype was seen more than once but under ten times. The chain has TRBV2 and TRBJ2-7; D is possibly TRBD1 or TRBD2 (5 bases each). Per germline, CDR1 SNHLY and CDR2 FYNNEI. V gave up 7 bases and J gave up 3 bases, with 16 bases separating them. The CDR3 is 14 residues long. For the CDR3, the DNA is TGTGCCAGCACAAAGGACTGGGGGTACTACGAGCAGTACTTC. It is translated as CASTKDWGYYEQYF. The full variable domain, rest sourced from reference TRBV2 and TRBJ2-7, is EPEVTQTPSHQVTQMGQEVILRCVPISNHLYFYWYRQILGQKVEFLVSFYNNEISEKSEIFDDQFSVERPDGSNFTLKIRSTKLEDSAMYFCASTKDWGYYEQYFGPGTRLTVT.

This clonotype has more than one count but fewer than ten. The V call is TRBV12-3 or TRBV12-4, the J call TRBJ2-2; D remains unclear. The CDR3 is 13 amino acids. V was pared by 5 bases and J by 7 bases, with 11 bases between. The CDR3 spells CASSPPGFGELFF. For the CDR3, the DNA is TGTGCCAGCAGTCCCCCCGGGTTCGGGGAGCTGTTTTTT.

The chain combines TRBV9 with TRBJ2-3; 7 bases agree with TRBD2. The germline gives CDR1 SGDLS, CDR2 YYNGEE. The CDR3 has 16 amino acids. The J segment lost 2 bases and the V segment lost 0 bases, leaving 6 bases of the junction unmatched. The CDR3 region is CASSVGAGAVTDTQYF. The CDR3 DNA follows: TGTGCCAGCAGCGTAGGTGCGGGAGCGGTCACAGATACGCAGTATTTT.

The V gene is TRBV3-1, the J gene TRBJ1-5, with 11 bases identical to TRBD1. CDR1 LGHDT and CDR2 YNNKEL come from the germline V gene (reference sequence). V lost 1 base, J lost 2 bases, and 4 bases stayed unmatched. This CDR3 comprises 17 residues. The CDR3 here is CASSQVGTGGGNQPQHF. For the CDR3, the DNA is TGTGCCAGCAGCCAAGTCGGGACAGGGGGAGGCAATCAGCCCCAGCATTTT.

The gene calls are TRBV19 and TRBJ1-2; TRBD1 is a possible D gene (6 bases). The CDR3 is 11 amino acids. Trimming shortened V by 7 bases and J by 8 bases, and 11 bases separated the two germline ends. Germline CDR1 reads LNHDA; CDR2 reads SQIVND (reference sequence). The CDR3 sequence: CASTSGDGYTF. The CDR3 DNA reads as TGTGCCAGTACTTCAGGGGACGGCTACACCTTC.

This clonotype showed up many times. The chain is built from TRBV10-3 and TRBJ2-3; D is unclear. The germline gives CDR1 ENHRY, CDR2 SYGVKD. The CDR3 length is 13 residues. Between the trimmed V and J ends, which lost 4 bases and 2 bases, there was a span of 7 bases. In DNA, the CDR3 is TGTGCCATCAGTGGGGCAGCCACAGATACGCAGTATTTT. It encodes CAISGAATDTQYF.

The table lists this clonotype with a few counts. This chain uses TRBV10-3 with TRBJ1-2; D is unresolved. The CDR3 runs to 14 residues. V gave up 0 bases and J gave up 4 bases, with 9 bases separating them. Germline lookup yields CDR1 ENHRY and CDR2 SYGVKD. CDR3 DNA: TGTGCCATCAGTGAGTCCGGCAGATTCTATGGCTACACCTTC. Translating it yields CAISESGRFYGYTF.

This clonotype has just a few counts. The chain joins TRBV27 to TRBJ1-4; D is perhaps TRBD1 (5 bases). Trimming pared 2 bases from V and 3 bases from J, leaving 7 bases between. Germline-derived CDR1 and CDR2 are MNHEY and SMNVEV (reference sequence). The CDR3 covers 14 residues. CDR3 coding DNA: TGTGCCAGCAGTTTACAGGGACCTAATGAAAAACTGTTTTTT. It is translated as CASSLQGPNEKLFF.

V gene TRBV27 combines with J gene TRBJ2-7; 11 bases are a match to TRBD1. V dropped 9 bases and J dropped 0; count of bases not matched to a gene: 10. The CDR3 totals 16 residues. Germline V gene lookup returns CDR1 MNHEY and CDR2 SMNVEV (reference sequence). Written as DNA, the CDR3 is TGTGCCAGTTCCGGGACAGGGGGTCCGAGCTCCTACGAGCAGTACTTC. Residues: CASSGTGGPSSYEQYF.

This clonotype appeared many times. The chain employs TRBV9 and TRBJ2-1; TRBD2 might be the D (6 bases). The CDR3 totals 14 residues. Trimming shortened V by 2 bases and J by 4 bases, and 10 bases separated the two germline ends. CDR1 and CDR2 from the germline V gene are SGDLS and YYNGEE. The DNA of the CDR3 is TGTGCCAGCAGCGTCAAGGCGGGGTACAATGAGCAGTTCTTC. This sequence encodes CASSVKAGYNEQFF.

This clonotype was recorded at least ten times. The chain combines TRBV6-2 or TRBV6-3 with TRBJ2-1; D remains ambiguous. The CDR3 has 12 amino acids. Germline V lookup: CDR1 MNHEY, CDR2 SVGEGT. With 5 bases removed from V and 7 bases from J, the gap between germline ends came to 9 bases. CDR3 loop: CASSAGRNEQFF. DNA of the CDR3: TGTGCCAGCAGTGCCGGACGGAATGAGCAGTTCTTC.

This clonotype was recorded many times. The rearrangement joins TRBV7-9 to TRBJ2-2; the D gene is possibly TRBD2 (5 bases). CDR3 length equals 17 residues. Between the trimmed V and J ends, which lost 3 bases and 0 bases, there was a span of 14 bases. Germline V gene data show CDR1 as SEHNR and CDR2 as FQNEAQ (reference sequence). The CDR3 loop is CASSFVSGTTNTGELFF. The CDR3 region has the DNA TGTGCCAGCAGCTTTGTCAGCGGTACTACGAACACCGGGGAGCTGTTTTTT.

The genes are TRBV7-2 and TRBJ2-2, with D possibly TRBD2 on 6 matching bases. The germline gives CDR1 SGHTA, CDR2 FQGNSA. This CDR3 spans 13 amino acids. V was pared by 5 bases and J by 6 bases, with 10 bases between. CDR3 sequence (DNA): TGTGCCAGCAGCCCGACTAGTCCCGGGGAGCTGTTTTTT. Translated, it gives CASSPTSPGELFF.

The V and J genes are TRBV5-6 and TRBJ1-6; D may be TRBD1 (6 bases). The CDR3 consists of 14 residues. Germline V gene data show CDR1 as SGHDT and CDR2 as YYEEEE. Between the trimmed V and J ends, which lost 4 bases and 6 bases, there was a span of 11 bases. CDR3 amino acids: CASSRGQINSPLHF. DNA of the CDR3: TGTGCCAGCAGCCGCGGACAGATTAATTCACCCCTCCACTTT.

This clonotype has a handful of counts. The chain joins TRBV15 to TRBJ2-7, with 9 nucleotides matching TRBD1. CDR1 is LNHNV, CDR2 YYDKDF, per germline (reference sequence). V gave up 5 bases and J gave up 3 bases; unmatched junction bases: 8. CDR3 size: 15 residues. CDR3 amino acids: CATSSVTTGGYEQYF. The CDR3 DNA reads TGTGCCACCAGCTCTGTGACGACAGGGGGCTACGAGCAGTACTTC. The full variable domain, with the rest looked up from reference TRBV15 and TRBJ2-7, is DAMVIQNPRYQVTQFGKPVTLSCSQTLNHNVMYWYQQKSSQAPKLLFHYYDKDFNNEADTPDNFQSRRPNTSFCFLDIRSPGLGDTAMYLCATSSVTTGGYEQYFGPGTRLTVT.

The CDR3 sequence: CASSLGHYSGANVLTF. CDR3 nucleotides: TGCGCCAGCAGCTTGGGACACTACTCTGGGGCCAACGTCCTGACTTTC. The chain employs TRBV5-1 and TRBJ2-6; unclear D gene. The ends were cut back, 0 bases at V and 0 bases at J, with 7 bases in the middle. The CDR3 length is 16 residues. The germline CDR1 and CDR2 sequences are SGHRS and YFSETQ.

This clonotype was counted at least ten times. The chain uses TRBV28 and TRBJ1-1; D not resolved. The CDR3 consists of 16 residues. Trimming cost V 5 bases and J 0 bases, with 16 bases left between them. Per the germline V gene, CDR1 is MDHEN and CDR2 is SYDVKM. The CDR3 coding sequence is TGTGCCAGCAGTCTCTCAGACTTAATTGTGAACACTGAAGCTTTCTTT. This translates into CASSLSDLIVNTEAFF.

The CDR3 protein is CASSRADRGPTIQYF. For the CDR3, the DNA is TGTGCCAGCAGTCGAGCCGACAGGGGCCCCACCATTCAGTACTTC. This chain joins TRBV12-3 or TRBV12-4 and TRBJ2-4, with TRBD1 matching 8 bases. The CDR3 covers 15 residues. With V trimmed by 5 bases and J by 9 bases, 12 bases remained unmatched.

The rearrangement joins TRBV20-1 to TRBJ2-7; 7 nucleotides match TRBD2. This CDR3 has 14 amino acids. Germline CDR1 DFQATT, CDR2 SNEGSKA (reference sequence). Losses at the gene ends were 4 bases for V and 9 bases for J; bases not matched to a gene: 15. CDR3 nucleotide sequence: TGCAGTGCTAATTTACCGCGGGGGAAGGCCGGGCAGTACTTC. Amino acid sequence: CSANLPRGKAGQYF.

This clonotype was detected many times. The chain links TRBV20-1 to TRBJ2-7, with 11 bases that match TRBD2. Germline CDR1 DFQATT, CDR2 SNEGSKA (reference sequence). V shed 6 bases, J shed 2 bases, and the junction held 9 bases outside the gene matches. The CDR3 is 15 amino acids. The CDR3 spells CSANLLAGDPYEQYF. The CDR3 region has the DNA TGCAGTGCCAATTTACTAGCGGGAGACCCCTACGAGCAGTACTTC.

In this sample, this clonotype turned up many times. The chain has TRBV6-1 and TRBJ1-1, with 10 bases that match TRBD1. Germline loops: CDR1 MNHNS, CDR2 SASEGT. Losses at the gene ends were 2 bases for V and 0 bases for J; bases not matched to a gene: 6. The CDR3 runs to 17 residues. CDR3 sequence: CASSEMGQGSLNTEAFF. For the CDR3, the DNA is TGTGCCAGCAGTGAAATGGGACAGGGGTCCTTGAACACTGAAGCTTTCTTT.

This clonotype was counted many times. This sequence joins TRBV24-1 and TRBJ2-3, with 10 bases fitting TRBD2. The CDR3 has 15 amino acids. Germline V gene lookup returns CDR1 KGHDR and CDR2 SFDVKD. V gave up 5 bases and J gave up 4 bases; unmatched junction bases: 5. The CDR3 coding sequence is TGTGCCACCAGTGGCAGCGGGGGGGCCGCAGATACGCAGTATTTT. Translated: CATSGSGGAADTQYF.